Listed below are T cell receptor beta chains from one sample, sequenced in a study of Tregs in tolerant kidney transplant recipients. Repertoires were generated with immunoSEQ multiplex PCR, while TCRdb's copy carries only in-frame clones and drops some. The sample records just under 20,000 clones, about three fifths being singletons. For these receptors, no antigen is known. The sequenced sample was Tregs from blood cultured with allogeneic cells. The source is a human donor in good health. CDR3s include the opening cysteine and the closing phenylalanine or tryptophan. D genes are given only for firm matches.

V	J	length	D	DNA	CDR3
TRBV9	TRBJ1-3	17	.	TGTGCCAGCAGCCCCCGGGACAAGTTCATCTCTGGAAACACCATATATTTT	CASSPRDKFISGNTIYF
TRBV7-9	TRBJ2-5	16	.	TGTGCCAGCAGCCCTAGCCGTCGTCTCCTCGGAGAGACCCAGTACTTC	CASSPSRRLLGETQYF
TRBV12-5	TRBJ1-1	14	TRBD1	TGTGCTAGTGGTTTGGACAGGGGGAACACTGAAGCTTTCTTT	CASGLDRGNTEAFF
TRBV6-5	TRBJ2-7	13	TRBD2	TGTGCCAGCAGGACTAGCGGGTCCTACGAGCAGTACTTC	CASRTSGSYEQYF
TRBV23-1	TRBJ2-2	15	.	TGCGCCAGCAGTCAATCGGGGGGCTTGACCGGGGAGCTGTTTTTT	CASSQSGGLTGELFF
TRBV4-1	TRBJ1-2	14	.	TGCGCCAGCAGCTTCTATGAGGGGATCTATGGCTACACCTTC	CASSFYEGIYGYTF
TRBV5-5	TRBJ2-1	16	.	TGTGCCAGCAGCTTGGCCGGGGACTTGAGCTACAATGAGCAGTTCTTC	CASSLAGDLSYNEQFF
TRBV6-6	TRBJ1-5	15	TRBD1	TGTGCCAGCAGAAAAACAGGGGGTGACAATCAGCCCCAGCATTTT	CASRKTGGDNQPQHF
TRBV4-2	TRBJ2-7	16	TRBD1	TGTGCCAGCAGCCAAACCGCCCTCAGGACAGGGAACGAGCAGTACTTC	CASSQTALRTGNEQYF
TRBV13	TRBJ2-2	16	.	TGTGCCAGCAGCCCCCCTGCCGGGGAGGACACCGGGGAGCTGTTTTTT	CASSPPAGEDTGELFF
TRBV5-1	TRBJ2-7	15	.	TGCGCCAGCAGTTTGCAAGGAGGGGGCTCCTACGAGCAGTACTTC	CASSLQGGGSYEQYF
TRBV5-1	TRBJ2-2	16	TRBD2	TGCGCCAGCAGCGCGCTGACTAGCGGGAACACCGGGGAGCTGTTTTTT	CASSALTSGNTGELFF
TRBV6-1	TRBJ2-7	15	TRBD2	TGTGCCAGCAGCGAGGTGGGGGGGTTAAGCTACGAGCAGTACTTC	CASSEVGGLSYEQYF